The TCR beta chain under discussion was sequenced for a study of shared clonotypes between healthy human individuals. Study-level information: Per donor, CD8 memory used one plate, CD8 naive used two, CD4 memory used three and CD4 naive used three.

CD45RO-negative cells were positively selected for CCR7, leaving out terminally differentiated effector memory CD45RA+ cells. Genomic DNA of every subset was divided equally among multiple immunoSEQ plates. Sequencing was performed with immunoSEQ multiplex PCR; in TCRdb, only in-frame clones are kept and a portion is missing. The table lists about 2,100,000 clones, roughly 91% of them singletons. Overall study findings and caveats: Exclusively blood specimens were collected; tissue repertoires likely differ.

Comments on this clone: The antigen is undetermined.

Trimming took off 10 bases at V and 7 bases at J, with 16 bases between the two ends. The CDR3 is 12 residues long. Per the germline V gene, CDR1 is SGHAT and CDR2 is FQNNGV. The specimen was naive CD8+ T cells from PBMCs. The chain links TRBV11-2 to TRBJ2-5; the D gene is possibly TRBD2 (5 bases). The sequence was collected from a man younger than 30 in good health. Some clones in this sample may be carry-over from other donors' samples. CDR3 amino acids: CAIRGPWGTQYF. Here the CDR3 DNA reads TGTGCCATTCGCGGGCCTTGGGGGACCCAGTACTTC. Using reference TRBV11-2 and TRBJ2-5 for the parts outside the CDR3, the full variable domain is EAGVAQSPRYKIIEKRQSVAFWCNPISGHATLYWYQQILGQGPKLLIQFQNNGVVDDSQLPKDRFSAERLKGVDSTLKIQPAKLEDSAVYLCAIRGPWGTQYFGPGTRLLVL.